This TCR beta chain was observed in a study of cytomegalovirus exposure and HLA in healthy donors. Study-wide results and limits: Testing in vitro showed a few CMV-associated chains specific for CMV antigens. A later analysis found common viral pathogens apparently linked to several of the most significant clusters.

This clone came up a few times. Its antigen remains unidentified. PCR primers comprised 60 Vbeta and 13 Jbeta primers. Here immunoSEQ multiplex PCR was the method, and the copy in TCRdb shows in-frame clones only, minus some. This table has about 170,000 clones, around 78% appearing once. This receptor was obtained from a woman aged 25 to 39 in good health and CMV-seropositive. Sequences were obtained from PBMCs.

CDR3 region: CASSEATTSGRSYNEQFF. As DNA, the CDR3 is TGTGCCAGCAGTGAAGCGACGACTAGCGGGAGATCCTACAATGAGCAGTTCTTC. The gene calls are TRBV6-1 and TRBJ2-1, with TRBD2 matching over 12 bases. This CDR3 is 18 amino acids long. Germline V lookup: CDR1 MNHNS, CDR2 SASEGT. Trimming removed 0 bases from V and 1 base from J; junction bases left unmatched: 4.